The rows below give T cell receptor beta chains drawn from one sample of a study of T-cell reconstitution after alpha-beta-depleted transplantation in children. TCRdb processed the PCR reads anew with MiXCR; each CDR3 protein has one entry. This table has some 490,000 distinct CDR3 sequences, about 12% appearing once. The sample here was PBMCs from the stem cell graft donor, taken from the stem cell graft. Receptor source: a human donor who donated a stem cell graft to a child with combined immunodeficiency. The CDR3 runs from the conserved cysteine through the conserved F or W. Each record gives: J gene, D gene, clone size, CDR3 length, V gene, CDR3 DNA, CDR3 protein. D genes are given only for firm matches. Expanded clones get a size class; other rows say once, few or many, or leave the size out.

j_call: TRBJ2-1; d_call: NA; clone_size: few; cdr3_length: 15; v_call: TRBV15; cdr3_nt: TGTGCCACCAGTCGAAGGGGCGGGGTCTACAATGAGCAGTTCTTC; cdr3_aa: CATSRRGGVYNEQFF
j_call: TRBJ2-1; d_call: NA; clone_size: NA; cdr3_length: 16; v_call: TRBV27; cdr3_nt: TGTGCCAGCAGTTTTGGCCAGGCAAGCTCCTACAATGAGCAGTTCTTC; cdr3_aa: CASSFGQASSYNEQFF
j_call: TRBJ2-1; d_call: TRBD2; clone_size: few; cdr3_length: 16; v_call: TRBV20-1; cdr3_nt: TGCAGTGCGCCGGAGAGGACTAGTTGGGACCACAATGAGCAGTTCTTC; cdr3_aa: CSAPERTSWDHNEQFF
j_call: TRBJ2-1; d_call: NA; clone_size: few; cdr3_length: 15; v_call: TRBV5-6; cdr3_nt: TGTGCCAGCAACGAGGGGACAATGGGGTACAATGAGCAGTTCTTC; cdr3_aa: CASNEGTMGYNEQFF
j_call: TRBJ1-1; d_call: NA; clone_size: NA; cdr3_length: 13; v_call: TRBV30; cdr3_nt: TGTGCCTGGAGTGTACGGGGAAACACTGAAGCTTTCTTT; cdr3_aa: CAWSVRGNTEAFF
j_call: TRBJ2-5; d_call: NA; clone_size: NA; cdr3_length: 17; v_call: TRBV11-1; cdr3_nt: TGTGCCAGCAGCTTAGCAGACAGGACCAAGTACCAAGAGACCCAGTACTTC; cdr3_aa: CASSLADRTKYQETQYF
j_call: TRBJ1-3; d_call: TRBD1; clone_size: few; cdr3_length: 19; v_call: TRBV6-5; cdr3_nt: TGTGCCAGCAGTTACTCGAATAGGAGGGGGCTCTACTCTGGAAACACCATATATTTT; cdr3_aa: CASSYSNRRGLYSGNTIYF
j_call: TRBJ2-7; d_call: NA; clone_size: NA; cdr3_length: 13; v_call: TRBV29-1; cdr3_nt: TGCAGCGTTGAGGACAGTTTTTCCTACGAGCAGTACTTC; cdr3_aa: CSVEDSFSYEQYF
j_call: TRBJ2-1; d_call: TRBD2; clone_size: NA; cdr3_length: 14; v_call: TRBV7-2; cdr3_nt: TGTGCCAGCAGCTTGGGGACTAGCGGTGGTGAACAGTTCTTC; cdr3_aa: CASSLGTSGGEQFF
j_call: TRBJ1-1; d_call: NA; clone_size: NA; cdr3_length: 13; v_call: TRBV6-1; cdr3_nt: TGTGCCATCAGAACAGGGACTGGCACTGAAGCTTTCTTT; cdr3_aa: CAIRTGTGTEAFF
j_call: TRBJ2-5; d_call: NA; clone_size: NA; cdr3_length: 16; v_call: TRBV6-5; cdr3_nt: TGTGCCAGCAGTTACTCAAGACTAGTGGAGGGAGAGACCCAGTACTTC; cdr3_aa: CASSYSRLVEGETQYF
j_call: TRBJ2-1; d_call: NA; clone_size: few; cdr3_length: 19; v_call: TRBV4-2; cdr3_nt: TGTGCCAGCAGCGCCAGGGGGCGAGCTAGCGAGGGAGGGTACAATGAGCAGTTCTTC; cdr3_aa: CASSARGRASEGGYNEQFF
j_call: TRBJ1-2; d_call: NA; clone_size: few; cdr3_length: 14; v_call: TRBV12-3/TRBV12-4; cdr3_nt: TGTGCCAGCAGTTTAATTCGGCCTTCCGATGGCTACACCTTC; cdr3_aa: CASSLIRPSDGYTF
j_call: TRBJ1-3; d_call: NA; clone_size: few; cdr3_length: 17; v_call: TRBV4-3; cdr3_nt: TGCGCCAGCAGCCAAGATGGTCTTTTTTTCTCTGGAAACACCATATATTTT; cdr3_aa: CASSQDGLFFSGNTIYF
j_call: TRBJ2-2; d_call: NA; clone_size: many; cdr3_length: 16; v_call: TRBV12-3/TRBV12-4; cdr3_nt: TGTGCCAGCAGTCGGGGGTCACCGGATAACACCGGGGAGCTGTTTTTT; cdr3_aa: CASSRGSPDNTGELFF
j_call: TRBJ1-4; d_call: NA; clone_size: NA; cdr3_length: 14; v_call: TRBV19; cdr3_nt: TGTGCCAGTAGCACAGGGACGATGAATGAAAAACTGTTTTTT; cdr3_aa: CASSTGTMNEKLFF
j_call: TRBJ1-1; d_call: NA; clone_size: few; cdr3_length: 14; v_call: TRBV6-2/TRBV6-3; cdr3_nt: TGTGCCAGCAGCAAGGGGACGGTCAAAACTGAAGCTTTCTTT; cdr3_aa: CASSKGTVKTEAFF
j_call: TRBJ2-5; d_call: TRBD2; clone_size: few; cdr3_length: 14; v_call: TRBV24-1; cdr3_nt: TGTGCCACCAGTGAAACCGGACTAGAGGAGACCCAGTACTTC; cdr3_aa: CATSETGLEETQYF
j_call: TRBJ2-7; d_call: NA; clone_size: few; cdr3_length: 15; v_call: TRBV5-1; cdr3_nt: TGCGCCAGCAGCTTGGGAATAGGGGAAGGGCGCGAGCAGTACTTC; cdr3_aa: CASSLGIGEGREQYF
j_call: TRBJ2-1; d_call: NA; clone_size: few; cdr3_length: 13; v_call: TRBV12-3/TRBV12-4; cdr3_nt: TGTGCCAGCAGTCCGGGACGGAGGGGTGAGCAGTTCTTC; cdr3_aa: CASSPGRRGEQFF
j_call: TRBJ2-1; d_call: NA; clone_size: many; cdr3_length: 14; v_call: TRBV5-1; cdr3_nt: TGCGCCAGCAGCTTGAGACTCGTTTACAATGAGCAGTTCTTC; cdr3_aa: CASSLRLVYNEQFF
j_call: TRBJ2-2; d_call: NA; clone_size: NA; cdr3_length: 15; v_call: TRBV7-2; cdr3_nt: TGTGCCAGCAGCTCGACGGGACAAAACACCGGGGAGCTGTTTTTT; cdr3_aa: CASSSTGQNTGELFF
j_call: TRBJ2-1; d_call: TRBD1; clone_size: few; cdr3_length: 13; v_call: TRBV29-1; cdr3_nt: TGCAGCGCCTTTAGGGACAGTTACAATGAGCAGTTCTTC; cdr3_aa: CSAFRDSYNEQFF
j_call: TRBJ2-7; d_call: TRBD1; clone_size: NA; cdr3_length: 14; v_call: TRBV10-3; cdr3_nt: TGTGCCATCAGTGAGTTAGGACAGGGCTACGAGCAGTACTTC; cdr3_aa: CAISELGQGYEQYF
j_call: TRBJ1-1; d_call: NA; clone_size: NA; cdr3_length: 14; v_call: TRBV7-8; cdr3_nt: TGTGCCAGCAGCCTAAATGGGGGATGGACTGAAGCTTTCTTT; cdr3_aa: CASSLNGGWTEAFF
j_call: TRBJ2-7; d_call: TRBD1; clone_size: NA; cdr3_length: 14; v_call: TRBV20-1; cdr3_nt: TGCAGTGCTAGGGCCGTACAGGGGGCCTACGAGCAGTACTTC; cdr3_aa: CSARAVQGAYEQYF
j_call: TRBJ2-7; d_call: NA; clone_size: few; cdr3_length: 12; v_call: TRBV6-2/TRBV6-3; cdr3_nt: TGTGCCAGCTCGATATATGACTACGAGCAGTACTTC; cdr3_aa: CASSIYDYEQYF
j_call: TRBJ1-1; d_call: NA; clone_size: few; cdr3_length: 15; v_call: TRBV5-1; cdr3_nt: TGCGCCAGCAGCATGACGGACAGAACGATTACTGAAGCTTTCTTT; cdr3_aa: CASSMTDRTITEAFF
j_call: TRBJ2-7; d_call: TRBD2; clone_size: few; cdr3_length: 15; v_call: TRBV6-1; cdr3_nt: TGTGCCAGCAGTGAGCCCGGGACTAGGAAGCGCGAGCAGTACTTC; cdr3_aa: CASSEPGTRKREQYF
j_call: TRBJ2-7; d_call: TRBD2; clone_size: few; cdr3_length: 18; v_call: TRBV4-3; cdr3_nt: TGCGCCAGCAGCCAAGACGCGACTAGCGGGGGCCTTTCCTACGAGCAGTACTTC; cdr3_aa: CASSQDATSGGLSYEQYF
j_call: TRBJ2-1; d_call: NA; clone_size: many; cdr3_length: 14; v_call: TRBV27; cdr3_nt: TGTGCCAGCAGTTCTGGGGGACCCTACAATGAGCAGTTCTTC; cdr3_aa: CASSSGGPYNEQFF
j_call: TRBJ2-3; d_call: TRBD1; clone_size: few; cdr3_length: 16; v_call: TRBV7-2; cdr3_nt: TGTGCCAGCAGCCCTAGCTTGGGACAGAGCACAGATACGCAGTATTTT; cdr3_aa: CASSPSLGQSTDTQYF
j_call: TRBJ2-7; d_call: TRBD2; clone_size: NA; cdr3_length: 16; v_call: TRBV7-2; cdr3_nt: TGTGCCAGCAGCTTAGTGGGACTAGCGGGACCCTACGAGCAGTACTTC; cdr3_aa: CASSLVGLAGPYEQYF
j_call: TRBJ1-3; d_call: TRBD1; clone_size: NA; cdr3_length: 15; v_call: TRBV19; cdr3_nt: TGTGCCAGTAGTGAACAGGGGGAATCTGGAAACACCATATATTTT; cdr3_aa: CASSEQGESGNTIYF
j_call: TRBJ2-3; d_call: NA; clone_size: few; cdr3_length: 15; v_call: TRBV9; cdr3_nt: TGTGCCAGCAGCGTAGGTGGTAGCGGAACAGATACGCAGTATTTT; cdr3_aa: CASSVGGSGTDTQYF
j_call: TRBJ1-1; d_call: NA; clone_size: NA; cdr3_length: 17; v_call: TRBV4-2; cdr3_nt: TGTGCCAGCAGCCAAGATTTTTGGGGGGATAGAGGCACTGAAGCTTTCTTT; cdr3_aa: CASSQDFWGDRGTEAFF
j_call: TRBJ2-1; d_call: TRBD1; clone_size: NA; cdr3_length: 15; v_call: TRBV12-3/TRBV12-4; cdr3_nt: TGTGCCAGCAGGCCCACCGGGACAGGGTTGCATGAGCAGTTCTTC; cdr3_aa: CASRPTGTGLHEQFF
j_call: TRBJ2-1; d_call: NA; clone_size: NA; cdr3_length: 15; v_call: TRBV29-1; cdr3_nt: TGCAGCGTTGAGTTGCGGATAAGCTCCTACAATGAGCAGTTCTTC; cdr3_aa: CSVELRISSYNEQFF
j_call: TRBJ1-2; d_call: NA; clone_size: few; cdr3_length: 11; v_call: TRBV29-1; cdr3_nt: TGCAGCGTTGAAGAAAACTATGGCTACACCTTC; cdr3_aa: CSVEENYGYTF
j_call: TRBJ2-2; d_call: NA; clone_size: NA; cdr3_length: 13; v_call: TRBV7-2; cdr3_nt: TGTGCCAGCAGCTTCCCGGGGGCCGGGGAGCTGTTTTTT; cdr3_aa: CASSFPGAGELFF
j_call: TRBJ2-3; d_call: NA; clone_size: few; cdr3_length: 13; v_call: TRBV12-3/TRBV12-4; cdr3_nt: TGTGCCAGCAGCCAAGATAGGAGAGATACGCAGTATTTT; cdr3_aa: CASSQDRRDTQYF
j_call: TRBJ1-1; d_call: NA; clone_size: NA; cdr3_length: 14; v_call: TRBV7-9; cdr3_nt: TGTGCCAGCAGCTTAGGGGCAGGGGATGAGGTGGCTTTCTTT; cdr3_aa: CASSLGAGDEVAFF
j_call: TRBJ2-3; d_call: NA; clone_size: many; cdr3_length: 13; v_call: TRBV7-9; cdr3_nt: TGTGCCAGCAGCTTAGCGAGAGATCCTTCGCAGTATTTT; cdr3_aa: CASSLARDPSQYF
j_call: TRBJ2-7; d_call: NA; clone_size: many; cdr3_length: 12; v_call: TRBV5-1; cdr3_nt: TGCGCCAGCAGTTTGGTAGGCCACGAGCAGTACTTC; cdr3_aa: CASSLVGHEQYF
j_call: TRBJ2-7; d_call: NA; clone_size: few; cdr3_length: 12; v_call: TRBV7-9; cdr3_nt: TGTGCCAGCAGCCGACAAACCTACGAGCAGTACTTC; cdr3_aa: CASSRQTYEQYF
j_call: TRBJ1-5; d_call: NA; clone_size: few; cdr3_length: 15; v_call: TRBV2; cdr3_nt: TGTGCCAGCAGTGAAGGGTCAGGTAGCAATCAGCCCCAGCATTTT; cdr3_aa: CASSEGSGSNQPQHF
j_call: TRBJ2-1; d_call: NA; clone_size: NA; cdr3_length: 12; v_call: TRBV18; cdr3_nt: TGTGCCAGCTCATATGAGTCCAGGGAGCAGTTCTTC; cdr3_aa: CASSYESREQFF
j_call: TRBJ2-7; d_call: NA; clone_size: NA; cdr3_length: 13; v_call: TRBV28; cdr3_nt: TGTGCCAGCGTTACCGGGGGGCGCGACGAGCAGTACTTC; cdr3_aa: CASVTGGRDEQYF
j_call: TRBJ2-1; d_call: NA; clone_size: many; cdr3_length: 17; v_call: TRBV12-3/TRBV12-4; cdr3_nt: TGTGCCAGCAGCACCTCTGGCGGGCAGGGACCCTACAATGAGCAGTTCTTC; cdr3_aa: CASSTSGGQGPYNEQFF
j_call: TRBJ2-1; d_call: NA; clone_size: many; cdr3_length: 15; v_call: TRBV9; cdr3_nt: TGTGCCAGCAGCGGGGAGGACAGCGGATACAATGAGCAGTTCTTC; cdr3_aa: CASSGEDSGYNEQFF
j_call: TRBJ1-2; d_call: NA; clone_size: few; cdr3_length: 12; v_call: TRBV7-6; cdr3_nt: TGTGCCAGCGGAACCGGGCTTTATGGCTACACCTTC; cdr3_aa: CASGTGLYGYTF
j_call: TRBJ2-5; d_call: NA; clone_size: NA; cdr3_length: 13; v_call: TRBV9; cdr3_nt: TGTGCCAGCAGTCGGACGGGGGTGGAGACCCAGTACTTC; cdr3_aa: CASSRTGVETQYF
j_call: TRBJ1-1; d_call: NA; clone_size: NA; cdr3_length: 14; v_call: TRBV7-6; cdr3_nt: TGTGCCAGCAGTTCCCCCGGGATGAACACTGAAGCTTTCTTT; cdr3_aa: CASSSPGMNTEAFF